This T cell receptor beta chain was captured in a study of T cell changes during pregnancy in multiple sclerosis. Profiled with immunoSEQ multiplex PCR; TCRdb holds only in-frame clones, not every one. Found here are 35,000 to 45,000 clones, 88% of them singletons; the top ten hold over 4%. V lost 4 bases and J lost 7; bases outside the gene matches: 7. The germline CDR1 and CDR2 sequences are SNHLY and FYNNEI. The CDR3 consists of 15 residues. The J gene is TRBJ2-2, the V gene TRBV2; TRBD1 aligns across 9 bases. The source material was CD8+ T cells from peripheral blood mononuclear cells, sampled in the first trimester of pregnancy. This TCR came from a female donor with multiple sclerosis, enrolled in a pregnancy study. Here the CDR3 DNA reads TGTGCCAGCAGTGGAGTACAGGGGGCCGGCGGGGAGCTGTTTTTT. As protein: CASSGVQGAGGELFF. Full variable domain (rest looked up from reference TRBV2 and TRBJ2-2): EPEVTQTPSHQVTQMGQEVILRCVPISNHLYFYWYRQILGQKVEFLVSFYNNEISEKSEIFDDQFSVERPDGSNFTLKIRSTKLEDSAMYFCASSGVQGAGGELFFGEGSRLTVL.